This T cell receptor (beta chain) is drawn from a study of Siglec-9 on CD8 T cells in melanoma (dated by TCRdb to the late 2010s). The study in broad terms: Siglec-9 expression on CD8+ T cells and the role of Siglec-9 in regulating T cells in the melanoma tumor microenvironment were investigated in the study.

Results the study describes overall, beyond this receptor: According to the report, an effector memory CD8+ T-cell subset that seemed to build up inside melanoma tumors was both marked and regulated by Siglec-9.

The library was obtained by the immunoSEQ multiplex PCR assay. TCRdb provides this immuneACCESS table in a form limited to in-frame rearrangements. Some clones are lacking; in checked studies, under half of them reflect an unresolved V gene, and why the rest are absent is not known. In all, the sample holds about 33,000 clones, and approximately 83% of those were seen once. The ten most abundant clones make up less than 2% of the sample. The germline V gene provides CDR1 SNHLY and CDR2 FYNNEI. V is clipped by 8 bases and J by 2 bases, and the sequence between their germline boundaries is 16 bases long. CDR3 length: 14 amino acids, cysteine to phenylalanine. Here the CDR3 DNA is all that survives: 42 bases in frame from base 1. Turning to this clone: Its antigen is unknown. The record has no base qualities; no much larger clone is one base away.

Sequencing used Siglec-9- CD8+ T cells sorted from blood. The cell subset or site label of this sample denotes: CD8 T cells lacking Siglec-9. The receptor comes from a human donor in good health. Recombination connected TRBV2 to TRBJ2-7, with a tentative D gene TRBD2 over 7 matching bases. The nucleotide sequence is TGTGCCAGCGGGGGGGGGCGGATCACCTACGAGCAGTACTTC. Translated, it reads CASGGGRITYEQYF. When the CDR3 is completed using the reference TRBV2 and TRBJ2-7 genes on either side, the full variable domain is EPEVTQTPSHQVTQMGQEVILRCVPISNHLYFYWYRQILGQKVEFLVSFYNNEISEKSEIFDDQFSVERPDGSNFTLKIRSTKLEDSAMYFCASGGGRITYEQYFGPGTRLTVT.